What follows are 27 T cell receptor beta chains derived from one specimen sequenced in a study of naive and memory T cell subsets. Overall study findings and caveats: A few larger clonotypes appeared in naive repertoires, especially CD8, possibly memory cells re-expressing CD45RA.

Both TRBC1 and TRBC2 were covered by a beta constant-region primer of two equimolar oligonucleotides. Ligated cDNA was amplified by four rounds of PCR with nested alpha and beta constant-region primers and SP2. TCRdb called the UMI-ligation and nested PCR reads again in MiXCR, with one record for every CDR3 protein. The table records approximately 140,000 distinct CDR3 sequences, about 20% of them present only once. These receptors are not linked to any known antigen. The sequencing sample was made of naive CD8+ T cells from blood. The receptors originated from a human donor in good health.

V is TRBV6-5 and J is TRBJ2-3; 7 bases match TRBD2. The junction had 4 bases not matched to a gene; V was cut back by 1 base and J by 6 bases. From germline, CDR1 is MNHEY and CDR2 SVGAGI. This CDR3 has 14 residues. The CDR3 DNA reads as TGTGCCAGCAGTTACTTAGCGGGTTATGATACGCAGTATTTT. Translating gives CASSYLAGYDTQYF.

The V and J genes are TRBV28 and TRBJ1-2; no reliable D call. This CDR3 is built from 15 residues. Per the germline V gene, CDR1 is MDHEN and CDR2 is SYDVKM. Trimming left V 3 bases short and J 5 bases short, with 16 bases between. CDR3 residues: CASSFVPGEGYGYTF. CDR3 nucleotides: TGTGCCAGCAGTTTCGTACCGGGAGAAGGTTATGGCTACACCTTC.

The gene calls are TRBV5-4 and TRBJ1-2; possibly TRBD1 for D (6 bases). This CDR3 spans 12 amino acids. V was trimmed by 3 bases and J by 8 bases, leaving 11 bases between them. Germline CDR1 SGHNT, CDR2 YYREEE (reference sequence). The CDR3 coding sequence is TGTGCCAGCAGCTCGGAGGACAGAGGCTACACCTTC. It yields the protein CASSSEDRGYTF.

This clonotype showed up just a few times. This chain uses TRBV6-1 with TRBJ2-7; tentative D call: TRBD1 (5 bases). CDR1 is MNHNS and CDR2 is SASEGT in the germline V gene. The CDR3 is 16 residues long. V lost 1 base and J 1 base, leaving 14 bases between the germline ends. CDR3 region: CASSEGRVVRSYEQYF. The CDR3 coding sequence is TGTGCCAGCAGTGAAGGCAGGGTAGTTCGTTCCTACGAGCAGTACTTC.

This chain links TRBV5-1 with TRBJ2-5, with 8 bases lining up with TRBD2. Germline V gives CDR1 SGHRS, CDR2 YFSETQ. The CDR3 consists of 15 residues. The trim removed 1 base at V and 5 bases at J, leaving 7 bases unmatched. The CDR3 loop is CASSLSREGQETQYF. The CDR3 nucleotides read TGCGCCAGCAGCTTGTCCCGGGAGGGCCAGGAGACCCAGTACTTC.

The chain is built from TRBV4-1 and TRBJ2-7; D may correspond to TRBD1 or TRBD2 (5 bases each). Trimming shortened V by 2 bases and J by 4 bases, and 9 bases separated the two germline ends. CDR3 length: 13 amino acids. Per the germline V gene, CDR1 is MGHRA and CDR2 is YSYEKL. The CDR3 DNA sequence: TGCGCCAGCAGCCAACGGGACGCTTACGAGCAGTACTTC. Its protein is CASSQRDAYEQYF.

The chain links TRBV7-9 to TRBJ2-7, with TRBD2 identical over 12 bases. Losses at the gene ends were 5 bases for V and 0 bases for J; bases not matched to a gene: 5. This CDR3 spans 16 amino acids. Germline assignment: CDR1 SEHNR and CDR2 FQNEAQ (reference sequence). This chain's CDR3 is CASSTWTSGISYEQYF. The CDR3 DNA reads as TGTGCCAGCAGCACCTGGACTAGCGGGATCTCCTACGAGCAGTACTTC.

This rearrangement joins TRBV6-6 to TRBJ1-5; D not certain. With 3 bases removed from V and 4 bases from J, the gap between germline ends came to 10 bases. The V gene's germline CDR1 is MNHNY and CDR2 SVGAGI (reference sequence). The CDR3 loop spans 14 amino acids. CDR3 nucleotides: TGTGCCAGCAGTTATACGAGGGAAAATCAGCCCCAGCATTTT. Protein sequence: CASSYTRENQPQHF.

V is TRBV12-3 or TRBV12-4 and J is TRBJ2-3; TRBD2 agrees at 9 bases. V was clipped by 6 bases and J by 5 bases; unmatched bases: 9. This CDR3 is 15 amino acids long. DNA for the CDR3: TGTGCCAGCAGCTTTAGCGGGAGAGGTGGAGATACGCAGTATTTT. It is translated as CASSFSGRGGDTQYF.

This sequence joins TRBV4-3 and TRBJ2-1; D gene uncertain. V lost 0 bases and J 1 base, leaving 1 base between the germline ends. CDR3 length: 13 amino acids. In germline, CDR1 is LGHNA, CDR2 YSLEER. The CDR3 reads CASSQESYNEQFF. CDR3 nucleotides: TGCGCCAGCAGCCAAGAATCCTACAATGAGCAGTTCTTC.

A remark on this clonotype: With a much larger clone just one base away, this may be a read error. The chain recombines TRBV6-5 with TRBJ1-1, with D maybe TRBD1 (6 bases). This CDR3 is 13 amino acids long. Germline CDR1 is MNHEY and CDR2 is SVGAGI. Written as DNA, the CDR3 is TGTGCCAGAAGTTCACAGGGTAACACTGAAGCTTTCTTT. Translated: CARSSQGNTEAFF.

The rearrangement uses TRBV5-1 and TRBJ2-7; D ambiguous. V lost 9 bases and J lost 7, with 17 bases in between. Germline values: CDR1 SGHRS, CDR2 YFSETQ. This CDR3 region has 12 residues. CDR3 protein: CATSTPRGEQYF. The CDR3 DNA reads TGCGCCACCTCCACGCCGCGTGGGGAGCAGTACTTC.

This clonotype came up a few times. For the CDR3, the DNA is TGTGCCAGCAGTTTATGGCCAGGAGTTGACGCTGAAGCTTTCTTT. Its protein product is CASSLWPGVDAEAFF. This chain links TRBV28 with TRBJ1-1; D is uncertain. V lost 0 bases to trimming and J lost 6 bases, with 14 bases between them. The germline V gene encodes CDR1 MDHEN and CDR2 SYDVKM. The CDR3 extends over 15 amino acids.

The genes are TRBV15 and TRBJ2-3; TRBD2 matches at 7 bases. V dropped 1 base and J dropped 2; count of bases not matched to a gene: 6. This CDR3 is 16 amino acids long. CDR1 is LNHNV, CDR2 YYDKDF, per germline (reference sequence). The CDR3 DNA reads as TGTGCCACCAGCAGAGGGACTAGTTTGGACACAGATACGCAGTATTTT. Translating gives CATSRGTSLDTDTQYF.

This clonotype turned up a few times. The chain carries TRBV28 and TRBJ1-2; unclear D gene. This CDR3 is 15 amino acids long. CDR1 is MDHEN and CDR2 is SYDVKM in the germline V gene. Trimming stripped 1 base from V and 5 bases from J, with 14 bases between. The CDR3 here is CASSLFSAGLYGYTF. In DNA, the CDR3 is TGTGCCAGCAGTTTATTCTCGGCCGGACTATATGGCTACACCTTC.

This clonotype occurred a few times. The chain links TRBV29-1 to TRBJ2-5; D possibly corresponds to TRBD1 (6 bases). In germline, CDR1 is SQVTM, CDR2 ANQGSEA. V was clipped by 6 bases and J by 5 bases, with 16 bases between them. This CDR3 contains 13 residues. In DNA form, the CDR3 reads TGCAGCGTCGGAGGCAGGGGCTGGGAGACCCAGTACTTC. Its protein product is CSVGGRGWETQYF.

V is TRBV11-2 and J is TRBJ2-7; 8 bases align to TRBD2. CDR1 is SGHAT and CDR2 is FQNNGV in the germline V gene. V lost 1 base and J lost 7; bases outside the gene matches: 9. The CDR3 length is 15 residues. The CDR3 DNA reads as TGTGCCAGCAGCTTAGCGGGAGGGCCACTCGCGGAGCAGTACTTC. Its translation is CASSLAGGPLAEQYF.

The chain couples TRBV28 to TRBJ2-7; 8 nucleotides line up with TRBD2. The germline CDR1 and CDR2 sequences are MDHEN and SYDVKM. The V gene end was trimmed by 3 bases and the J gene end by 5 bases; junction bases not matched to a gene: 9. The CDR3 spans 15 residues. The chain's CDR3 is CASSFYSGSPDEQYF. As DNA, the CDR3 is TGTGCCAGCAGTTTTTACAGCGGGAGTCCCGACGAGCAGTACTTC.

There are a few counts of this clonotype. The chain has TRBV2 and TRBJ2-7, with 12 bases lining up with TRBD1. The CDR3 runs 15 residues. V lost 6 bases and J lost 5; bases outside the gene matches: 8. Germline loops: CDR1 SNHLY, CDR2 FYNNEI. The CDR3 sequence is CASSDPGTGGHEQYF. In DNA, the CDR3 is TGTGCCAGCAGCGACCCGGGGACAGGGGGCCACGAGCAGTACTTC. Full variable domain (outside the CDR3, taken from reference TRBV2 and TRBJ2-7): EPEVTQTPSHQVTQMGQEVILRCVPISNHLYFYWYRQILGQKVEFLVSFYNNEISEKSEIFDDQFSVERPDGSNFTLKIRSTKLEDSAMYFCASSDPGTGGHEQYFGPGTRLTVT.

This clonotype was counted only a few times. The V and J genes are TRBV6-5 and TRBJ2-2; TRBD1 agrees at 7 bases. After removal of 2 bases from V and 4 bases from J, the junction contained 7 bases not matched to a gene. The CDR3 totals 16 residues. Germline V gives CDR1 MNHEY, CDR2 SVGAGI. CDR3 protein: CASSYDLTGPTGELFF. The DNA of the CDR3 is TGTGCCAGCAGTTACGATCTGACAGGGCCCACCGGGGAGCTGTTTTTT.

This clonotype showed up just a few times. CDR3 amino acids: CASSSTGGEQYF. The CDR3 DNA follows: TGCGCCAGCAGCTCGACAGGGGGCGAGCAGTACTTC. The V call is TRBV5-1, the J call TRBJ2-7, with 9 bases lining up with TRBD1. Unmatched junction bases numbered 1, after V lost 3 bases and J lost 6 bases. Germline CDR1 reads SGHRS; CDR2 reads YFSETQ. The CDR3 is made up of 12 amino acids.

This clonotype was seen ten or more times. CDR3: CASSLAGGSYEQYF. CDR3 in DNA: TGTGCCAGCAGCTTGGCCGGGGGGTCCTACGAGCAGTACTTC. The chain combines TRBV12-3 or TRBV12-4 with TRBJ2-7, with 7 bases aligning to TRBD2. After removal of 6 bases from V and 1 base from J, the junction contained 6 bases not matched to a gene. This CDR3 region has 14 residues.

This chain uses TRBV4-3 with TRBJ2-1, with a tentative D call TRBD2 (5 bases). The CDR3 has 16 amino acids. From germline, CDR1 is LGHNA and CDR2 YSLEER. The V end lost 0 bases, the J end lost 3 bases, and 12 bases lay between the germline ends. CDR3 amino acids: CASSQDMSGGYNEQFF. CDR3 DNA sequence: TGCGCCAGCAGCCAAGATATGAGCGGAGGCTACAATGAGCAGTTCTTC.

This clonotype was picked up a small number of times. V usage is TRBV28 and J usage is TRBJ1-4; D may be TRBD1 (5 bases). This CDR3 has 13 amino acids. CDR1 MDHEN and CDR2 SYDVKM come from the germline V gene. Trimming removed 2 bases at V and 8 bases at J, with 9 bases between. This chain's CDR3 is CASSLAGWEKLFF. CDR3 bases: TGTGCCAGCAGTTTAGCAGGGTGGGAAAAACTGTTTTTT.

V and J are TRBV27 and TRBJ1-5; D perhaps matches TRBD1 (5 bases). CDR3 length: 13 residues. Germline V CDR1 and CDR2: MNHEY, SMNVEV (reference sequence). Trimming left V 0 bases short and J 5 bases short, with 5 bases between. The CDR3 here is CASSLSGHQPQHF. The CDR3 region has the DNA TGTGCCAGCAGTTTATCGGGGCATCAGCCCCAGCATTTT.

The table lists this clonotype with a few counts. The chain couples TRBV4-3 to TRBJ1-2; D call uncertain. The V end was cut by 1 base, the J end by 7 bases, with 13 bases between. Germline lookup yields CDR1 LGHNA and CDR2 YSLEER. The CDR3 spans 14 residues. The CDR3 sequence is CASSQVHSNIGYTF. The DNA for the CDR3 is TGCGCCAGCAGCCAAGTTCACTCGAATATTGGCTACACCTTC.

The chain uses TRBV12-3 or TRBV12-4 and TRBJ2-4; D uncertain. The CDR3 spans 13 residues. The germline V and J ends were trimmed by 3 bases and 7 bases, with 10 bases remaining between them. The CDR3 is CASSFGRLNIQYF. DNA of the CDR3: TGTGCCAGCAGTTTTGGCCGTTTGAACATTCAGTACTTC.